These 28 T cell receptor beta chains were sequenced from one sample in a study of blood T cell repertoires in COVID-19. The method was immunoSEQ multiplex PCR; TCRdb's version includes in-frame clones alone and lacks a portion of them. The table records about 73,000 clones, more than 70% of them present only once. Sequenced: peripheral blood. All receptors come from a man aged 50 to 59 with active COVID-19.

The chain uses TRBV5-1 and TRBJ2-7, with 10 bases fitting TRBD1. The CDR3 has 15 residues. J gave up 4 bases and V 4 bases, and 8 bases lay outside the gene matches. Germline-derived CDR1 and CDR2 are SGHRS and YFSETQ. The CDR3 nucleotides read TGCGCCAGCAGCAAAGGGACAGGGGAACGGTACGAGCAGTACTTC. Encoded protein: CASSKGTGERYEQYF.

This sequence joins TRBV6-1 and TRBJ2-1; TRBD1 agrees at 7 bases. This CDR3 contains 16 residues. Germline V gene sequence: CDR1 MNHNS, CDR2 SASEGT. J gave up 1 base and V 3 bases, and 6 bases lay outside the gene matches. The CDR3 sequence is CASSDRADRSYNEQFF. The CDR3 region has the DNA TGTGCCAGCAGTGATAGGGCGGACAGGTCCTACAATGAGCAGTTCTTC.

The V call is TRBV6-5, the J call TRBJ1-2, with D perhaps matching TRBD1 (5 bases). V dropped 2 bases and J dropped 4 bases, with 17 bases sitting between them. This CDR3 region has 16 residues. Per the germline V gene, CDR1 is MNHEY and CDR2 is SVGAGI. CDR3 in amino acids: CASSYPPGGDPYGYTF. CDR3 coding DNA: TGTGCCAGCAGTTACCCCCCGGGGGGGGATCCCTATGGCTACACCTTC.

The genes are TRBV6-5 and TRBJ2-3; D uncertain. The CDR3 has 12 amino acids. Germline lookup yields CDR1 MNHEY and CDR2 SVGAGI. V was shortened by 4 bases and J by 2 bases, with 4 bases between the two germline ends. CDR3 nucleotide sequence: TGTGCCAGCAGTTCCAACACAGATACGCAGTATTTT. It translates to CASSSNTDTQYF.

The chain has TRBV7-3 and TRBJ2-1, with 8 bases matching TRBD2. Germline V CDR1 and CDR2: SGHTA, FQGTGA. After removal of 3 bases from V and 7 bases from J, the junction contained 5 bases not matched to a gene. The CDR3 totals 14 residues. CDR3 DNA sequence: TGTGCCAGCAGCTTTAGCGGGGCTTCGAATGAGCAGTTCTTC. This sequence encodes CASSFSGASNEQFF.

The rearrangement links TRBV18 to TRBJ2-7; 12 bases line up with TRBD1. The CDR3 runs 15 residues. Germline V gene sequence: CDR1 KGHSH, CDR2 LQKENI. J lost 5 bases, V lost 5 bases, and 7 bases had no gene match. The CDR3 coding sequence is TGTGCCAGCTCAGCAGTCGGGACAGGGGGCAACGAGCAGTACTTC. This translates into CASSAVGTGGNEQYF. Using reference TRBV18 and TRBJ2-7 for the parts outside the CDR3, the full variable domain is NAGVMQNPRHLVRRRGQEARLRCSPMKGHSHVYWYRQLPEEGLKFMVYLQKENIIDESGMPKERFSAEFPKEGPSILRIQQVVRGDSAAYFCASSAVGTGGNEQYFGPGTRLTVT.

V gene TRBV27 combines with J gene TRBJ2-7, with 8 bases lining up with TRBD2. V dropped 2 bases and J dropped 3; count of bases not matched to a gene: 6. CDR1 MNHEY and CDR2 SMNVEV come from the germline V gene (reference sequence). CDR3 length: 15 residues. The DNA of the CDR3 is TGTGCCAGCAGTTTAGTTACGGGAGGGGACTACGAGCAGTACTTC. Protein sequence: CASSLVTGGDYEQYF.

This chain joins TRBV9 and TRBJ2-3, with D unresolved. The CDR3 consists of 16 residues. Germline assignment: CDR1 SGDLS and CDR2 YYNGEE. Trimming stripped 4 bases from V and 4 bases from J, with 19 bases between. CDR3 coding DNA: TGTGCCAGCAGCCCTCGGTCCACCGCGAGGCCAGATACGCAGTATTTT. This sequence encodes CASSPRSTARPDTQYF.

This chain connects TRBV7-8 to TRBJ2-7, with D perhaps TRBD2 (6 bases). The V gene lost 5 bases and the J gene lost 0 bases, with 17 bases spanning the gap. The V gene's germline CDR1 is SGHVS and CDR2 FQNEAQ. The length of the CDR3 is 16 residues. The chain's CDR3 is CASSGRGKARSYEQYF. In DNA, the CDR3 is TGTGCCAGCAGCGGGCGGGGAAAAGCCCGCTCCTACGAGCAGTACTTC.

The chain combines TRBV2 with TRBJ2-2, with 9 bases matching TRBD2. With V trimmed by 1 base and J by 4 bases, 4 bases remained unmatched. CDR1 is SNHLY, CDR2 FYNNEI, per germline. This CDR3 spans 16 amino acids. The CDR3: CASSEGGRASTGELFF. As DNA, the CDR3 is TGTGCCAGCAGTGAAGGCGGGAGGGCGAGCACCGGGGAGCTGTTTTTT.

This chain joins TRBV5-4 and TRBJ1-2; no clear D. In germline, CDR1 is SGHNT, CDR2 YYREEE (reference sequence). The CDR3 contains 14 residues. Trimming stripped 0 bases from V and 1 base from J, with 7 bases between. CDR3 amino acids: CASSLVTGNYGYTF. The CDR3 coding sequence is TGTGCCAGCAGCTTGGTCACGGGTAACTATGGCTACACCTTC.

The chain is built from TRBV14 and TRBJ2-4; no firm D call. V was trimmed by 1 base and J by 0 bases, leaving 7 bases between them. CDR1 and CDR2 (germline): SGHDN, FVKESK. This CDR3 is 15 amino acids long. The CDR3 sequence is CASSQGGVAKNIQYF. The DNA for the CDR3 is TGTGCCAGCAGCCAAGGAGGTGTAGCCAAAAACATTCAGTACTTC.

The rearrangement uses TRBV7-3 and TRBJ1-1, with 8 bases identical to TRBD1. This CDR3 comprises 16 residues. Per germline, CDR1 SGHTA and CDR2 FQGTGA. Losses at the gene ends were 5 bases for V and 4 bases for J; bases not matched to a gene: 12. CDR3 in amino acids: CASSNGQGGRGTEAFF. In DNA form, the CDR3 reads TGTGCCAGCAGCAACGGACAGGGCGGCAGGGGCACTGAAGCTTTCTTT.

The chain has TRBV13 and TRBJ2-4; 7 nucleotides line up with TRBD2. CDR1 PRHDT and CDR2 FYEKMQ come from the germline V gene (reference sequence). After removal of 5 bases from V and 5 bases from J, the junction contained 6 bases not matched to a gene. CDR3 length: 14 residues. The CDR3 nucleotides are TGTGCCAGCAGCGACCGGGACTACCAAAACATTCAGTACTTC. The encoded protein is CASSDRDYQNIQYF.

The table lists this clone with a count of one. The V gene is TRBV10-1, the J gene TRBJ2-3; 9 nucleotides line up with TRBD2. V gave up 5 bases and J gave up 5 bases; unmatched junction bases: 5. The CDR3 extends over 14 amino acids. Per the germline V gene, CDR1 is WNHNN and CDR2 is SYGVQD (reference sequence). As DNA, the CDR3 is TGCGCCAGCAGTCTAGCGGGGTCCGAAGATACGCAGTATTTT. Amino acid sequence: CASSLAGSEDTQYF.

This CDR3 reads CASSTLGVGARVQYF. The CDR3, as DNA: TGTGCCAGCAGTACACTAGGGGTGGGGGCCCGGGTGCAGTACTTC. V gene TRBV6-5 combines with J gene TRBJ2-7; a weak D match, TRBD1 (6 bases). CDR1 is MNHEY, CDR2 SVGAGI, per germline. The CDR3 totals 15 residues. V was trimmed by 5 bases and J by 9 bases, leaving 23 bases between them.

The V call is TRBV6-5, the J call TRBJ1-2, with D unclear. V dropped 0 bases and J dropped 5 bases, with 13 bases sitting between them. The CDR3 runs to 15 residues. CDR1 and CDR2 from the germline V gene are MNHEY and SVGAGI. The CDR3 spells CASSYSDPRAYGYTF. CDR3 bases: TGTGCCAGCAGTTACTCGGATCCGCGGGCTTATGGCTACACCTTC.

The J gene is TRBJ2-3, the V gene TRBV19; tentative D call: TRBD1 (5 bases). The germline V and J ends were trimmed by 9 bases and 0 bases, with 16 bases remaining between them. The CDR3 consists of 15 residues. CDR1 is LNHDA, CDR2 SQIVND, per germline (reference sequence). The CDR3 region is CASRRGERSTDTQYF. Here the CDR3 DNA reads TGTGCCAGCCGTAGGGGCGAGCGCAGCACAGATACGCAGTATTTT.

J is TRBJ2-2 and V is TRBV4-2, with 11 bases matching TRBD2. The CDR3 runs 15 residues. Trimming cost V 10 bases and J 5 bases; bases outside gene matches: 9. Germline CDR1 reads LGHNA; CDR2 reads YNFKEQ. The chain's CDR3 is CATGLAGGGTGELFF. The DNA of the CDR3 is TGTGCCACCGGGCTAGCGGGAGGCGGTACCGGGGAGCTGTTTTTT.

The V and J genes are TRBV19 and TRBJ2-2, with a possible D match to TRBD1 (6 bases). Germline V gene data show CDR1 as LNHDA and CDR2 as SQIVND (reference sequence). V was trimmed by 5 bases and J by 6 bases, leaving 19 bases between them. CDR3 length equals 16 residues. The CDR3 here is CASSQGQGYGAGELFF. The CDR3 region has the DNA TGTGCCAGTAGTCAGGGGCAGGGGTATGGGGCCGGGGAGCTGTTTTTT.

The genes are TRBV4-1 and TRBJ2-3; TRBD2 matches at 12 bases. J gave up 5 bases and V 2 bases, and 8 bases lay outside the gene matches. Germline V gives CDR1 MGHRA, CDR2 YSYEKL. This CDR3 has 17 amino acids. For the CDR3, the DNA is TGCGCCAGCAGCCAATCCCCGACTAGCGGGGGATTAGATACGCAGTATTTT. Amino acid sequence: CASSQSPTSGGLDTQYF.

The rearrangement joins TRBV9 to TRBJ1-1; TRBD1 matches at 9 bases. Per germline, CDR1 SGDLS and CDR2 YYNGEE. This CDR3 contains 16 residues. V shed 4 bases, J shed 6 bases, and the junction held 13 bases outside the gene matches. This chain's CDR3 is CASSPTGQGLSAEAFF. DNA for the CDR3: TGTGCCAGCAGCCCAACGGGACAGGGTCTGAGCGCTGAAGCTTTCTTT.

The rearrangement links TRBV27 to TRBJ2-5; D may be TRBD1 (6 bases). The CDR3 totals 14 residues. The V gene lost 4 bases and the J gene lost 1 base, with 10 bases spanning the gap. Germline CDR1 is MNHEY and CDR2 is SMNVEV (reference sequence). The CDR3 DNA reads TGTGCCAGCAGTTCCTGGGGGCCCCAAGAGACCCAGTACTTC. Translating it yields CASSSWGPQETQYF.

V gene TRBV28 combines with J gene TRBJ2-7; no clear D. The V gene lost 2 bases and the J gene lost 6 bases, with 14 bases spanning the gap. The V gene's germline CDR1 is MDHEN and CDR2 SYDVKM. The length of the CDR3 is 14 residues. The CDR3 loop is CASSLRVPEFEQYF. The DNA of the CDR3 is TGTGCCAGCAGTTTACGAGTTCCGGAGTTCGAGCAGTACTTC.

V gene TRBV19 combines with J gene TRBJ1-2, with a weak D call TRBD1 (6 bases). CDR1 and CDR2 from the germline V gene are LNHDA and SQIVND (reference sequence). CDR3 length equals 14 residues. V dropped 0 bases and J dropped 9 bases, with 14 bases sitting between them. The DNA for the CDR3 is TGTGCCAGTAGTATAGATCCGGCAGGGACAAGCTACACCTTC. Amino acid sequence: CASSIDPAGTSYTF.

The CDR3 protein is CATSGPLQGSTGELFF. CDR3 coding DNA: TGTGCCACCAGTGGCCCGCTACAGGGCTCCACCGGGGAGCTGTTTTTT. V is TRBV24-1 and J is TRBJ2-2, with a possible D match to TRBD1 (6 bases). The V gene's germline CDR1 is KGHDR and CDR2 SFDVKD. Trimming removed 5 bases at V and 4 bases at J, with 16 bases between. The CDR3 is made up of 16 amino acids.

CDR3 region: CASSLDRDTEAFF. The CDR3, as DNA: TGTGCCAGCAGCTTAGATAGAGACACTGAAGCTTTCTTT. V usage is TRBV11-3 and J usage is TRBJ1-1; D ambiguous. CDR1 is SGHNT and CDR2 is YENEEA in the germline V gene. The CDR3 length is 13 residues. The V and J ends lost 0 bases and 3 bases respectively, with 5 bases between them.

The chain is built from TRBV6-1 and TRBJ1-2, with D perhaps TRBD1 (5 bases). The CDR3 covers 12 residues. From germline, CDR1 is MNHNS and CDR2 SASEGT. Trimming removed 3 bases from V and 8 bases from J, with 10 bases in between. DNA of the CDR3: TGTGCCAGCAGTGAGGGGGAGGCCGGCTACACCTTC. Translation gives CASSEGEAGYTF.